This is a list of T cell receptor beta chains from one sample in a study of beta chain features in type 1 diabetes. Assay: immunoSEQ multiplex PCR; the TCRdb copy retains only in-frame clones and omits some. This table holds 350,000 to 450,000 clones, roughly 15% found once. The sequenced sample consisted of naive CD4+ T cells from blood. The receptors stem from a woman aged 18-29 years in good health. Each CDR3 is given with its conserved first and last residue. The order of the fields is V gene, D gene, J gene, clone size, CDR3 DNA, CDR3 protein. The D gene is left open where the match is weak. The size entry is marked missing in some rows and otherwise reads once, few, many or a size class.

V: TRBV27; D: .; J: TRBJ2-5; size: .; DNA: TGTGCCAGCAGCCCCCGAGGGGATGGGGGGGAGACCCAGTACTTC; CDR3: CASSPRGDGGETQYF
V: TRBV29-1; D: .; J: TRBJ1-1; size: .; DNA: TGCAGCGCGGACTCCACGGCGATCCCCACCGAAGCTTTCTTT; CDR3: CSADSTAIPTEAFF
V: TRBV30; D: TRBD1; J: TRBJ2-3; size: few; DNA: TGTGCCTGGAGGGGGACAGGCACAGATACGCAGTATTTT; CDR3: CAWRGTGTDTQYF
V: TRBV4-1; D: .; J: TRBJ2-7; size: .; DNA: TGCGCCAGCAGCCCCTCCCCCTTACACAGGGTTACCTACGAGCAGTACTTC; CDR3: CASSPSPLHRVTYEQYF
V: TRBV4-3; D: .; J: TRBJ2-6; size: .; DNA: TGCGCCAGCAGCCAAGAACTGGCGGGTGGGGCCAACGTCCTGACTTTC; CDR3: CASSQELAGGANVLTF
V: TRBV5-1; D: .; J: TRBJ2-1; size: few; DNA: TGCGCCAGCAGCTTGGTAGCGGTTAGAGGGGTGGATGAGCAGTTCTTC; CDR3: CASSLVAVRGVDEQFF
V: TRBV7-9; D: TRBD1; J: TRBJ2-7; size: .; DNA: TGTGCCAGCAGCTTCGGACAGGCTATTACCTACGAGCAGTACTTC; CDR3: CASSFGQAITYEQYF
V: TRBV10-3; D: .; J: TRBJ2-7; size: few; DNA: TGTGCCATCAGTGAGAAAAGGGGCTACGAGCAGTACTTC; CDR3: CAISEKRGYEQYF
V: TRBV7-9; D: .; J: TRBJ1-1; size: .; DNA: TGTGCCAGCAGCTCCCGAATGCAGGGCCAAAGGACTGAAGCTTTCTTT; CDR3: CASSSRMQGQRTEAFF
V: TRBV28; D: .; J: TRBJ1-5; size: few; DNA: TGTGCCCTCCAGGGGAATAGCAATCAGCCCCAGCATTTT; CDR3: CALQGNSNQPQHF
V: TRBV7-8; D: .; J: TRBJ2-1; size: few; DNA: TGTGCCAGCAGCGCAGACGGGAGAGGAACCTACAATGAGCAGTTCTTC; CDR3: CASSADGRGTYNEQFF
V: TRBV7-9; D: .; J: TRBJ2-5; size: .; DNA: TGTGCCAGCAGCTCTCAAGAGACCCAGTACTTC; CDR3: CASSSQETQYF
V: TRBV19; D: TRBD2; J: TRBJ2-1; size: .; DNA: TGTGCCAGCAGGACTAGCGGGAGTCGCGCCGGCTACAATGAGCAGTTCTTC; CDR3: CASRTSGSRAGYNEQFF
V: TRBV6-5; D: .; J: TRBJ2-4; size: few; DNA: TGTGCCAGCAGTTCAGGGCTGGAGGCCAAAAACATTCAGTACTTC; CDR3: CASSSGLEAKNIQYF
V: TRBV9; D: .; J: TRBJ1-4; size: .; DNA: TGTGCCAGCAGCGTAACGACGGGGGAAAAACTGTTTTTT; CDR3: CASSVTTGEKLFF
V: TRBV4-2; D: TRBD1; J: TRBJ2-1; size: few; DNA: TGTGCCAGCAGCCGCAACACCGGGACAGCCTACAATGAGCAGTTCTTC; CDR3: CASSRNTGTAYNEQFF
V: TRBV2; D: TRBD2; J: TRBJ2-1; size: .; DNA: TGTGCCAGCAGATGGGCTCGCGGGAGGGCTAAAAATGAGCAGTTCTTC; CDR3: CASRWARGRAKNEQFF
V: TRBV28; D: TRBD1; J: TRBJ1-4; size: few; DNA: TGTGCCAGCGGACAGGGCGGAGAAGAAAAACTGTTTTTT; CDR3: CASGQGGEEKLFF
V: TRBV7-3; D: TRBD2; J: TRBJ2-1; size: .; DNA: TGTGCCAGCAGCTTAAGTTACAGCGGGACCTCCTACAATGAGCAGTTCTTC; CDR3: CASSLSYSGTSYNEQFF
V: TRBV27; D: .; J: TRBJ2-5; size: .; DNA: TGTGCCAGCAGTTTAAGGAGGAGGTACCAAGAGACCCAGTACTTC; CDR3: CASSLRRRYQETQYF
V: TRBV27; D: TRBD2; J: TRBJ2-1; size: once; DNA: TGTGCCAGCAGTCCTGGGGGAGCGGGAGAGGGAAATGAGCAGTTCTTC; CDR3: CASSPGGAGEGNEQFF
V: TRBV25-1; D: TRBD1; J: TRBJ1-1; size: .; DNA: TGTGCCAGCAGAAACACAGGGGGGGGAGCTGAAGCTTTCTTT; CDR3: CASRNTGGGAEAFF
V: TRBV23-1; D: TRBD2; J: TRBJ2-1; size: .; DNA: TGCGCCAGGCCGACTAGCGGGAAATACAATGAGCAGTTCTTC; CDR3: CARPTSGKYNEQFF
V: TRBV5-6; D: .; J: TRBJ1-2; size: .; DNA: TGTGCCAGCAGTCCCCTAGCCAATCGTGGCTACACCTTC; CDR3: CASSPLANRGYTF
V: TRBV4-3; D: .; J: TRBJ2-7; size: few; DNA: TGCGCCAGCAGCCAAGTCGCCGACACCTCCTACGAGCAGTACTTC; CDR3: CASSQVADTSYEQYF
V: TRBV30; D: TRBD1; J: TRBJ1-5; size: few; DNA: TGTGCCTGGAGCGCGGGACAGGGCGCCAATCAGCCCCAGCATTTT; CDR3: CAWSAGQGANQPQHF
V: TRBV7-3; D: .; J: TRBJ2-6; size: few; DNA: TGTGCCAGCAGCTTACAGGACAGCCGCAACGTCCTGACTTTC; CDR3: CASSLQDSRNVLTF
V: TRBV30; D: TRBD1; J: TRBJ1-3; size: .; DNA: TGTGCCTGGACCAAGGGACAGGGGCGAGGAAACACCATATATTTT; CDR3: CAWTKGQGRGNTIYF
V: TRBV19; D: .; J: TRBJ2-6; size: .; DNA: TGTGCCAGTAGGCGGGGCGCCACCTCTGGGGCCAACGTCCTGACTTTC; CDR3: CASRRGATSGANVLTF
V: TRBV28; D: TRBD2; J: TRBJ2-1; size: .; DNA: TGTGCCAGCAGTTCCCACGGGGGGGGGAGCTACAATGAGCAGTTCTTC; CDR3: CASSSHGGGSYNEQFF
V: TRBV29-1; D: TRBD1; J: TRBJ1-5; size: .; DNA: TGCAGCGTTGAACTTGCCCAGGGGGCGGGTCAGCCCCAGCATTTT; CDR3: CSVELAQGAGQPQHF
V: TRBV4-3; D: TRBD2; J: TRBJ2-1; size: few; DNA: TGCGCCAGCAGCCAATGGCTAGCGGGGGACAATGAGCAGTTCTTC; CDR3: CASSQWLAGDNEQFF
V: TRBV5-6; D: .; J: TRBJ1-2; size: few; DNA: TGTGCCAGCAGCTTGGGCCGGTTCTATGGCTACACCTTC; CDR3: CASSLGRFYGYTF
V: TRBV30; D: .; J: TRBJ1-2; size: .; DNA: TGTGCCTGGAAAGGGGTCTACTACACCTTC; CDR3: CAWKGVYYTF
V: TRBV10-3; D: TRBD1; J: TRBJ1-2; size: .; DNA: TGTGCCATCAGTGATCCCCAGACAGGGGGATATGGCTACACCTTC; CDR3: CAISDPQTGGYGYTF
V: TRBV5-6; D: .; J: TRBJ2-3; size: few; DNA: TGTGCCAGCAGCTTCGTCACAGATACGCAGTATTTT; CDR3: CASSFVTDTQYF
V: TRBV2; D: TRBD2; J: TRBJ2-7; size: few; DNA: TGTGCCAGCAACGGACTAGCGGGAAACGAGCAGTACTTC; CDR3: CASNGLAGNEQYF
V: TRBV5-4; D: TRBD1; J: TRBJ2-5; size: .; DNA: TGTGCCAGCAGCCCGAGGGGGCAGGGGAAAGAGACCCAGTACTTC; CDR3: CASSPRGQGKETQYF
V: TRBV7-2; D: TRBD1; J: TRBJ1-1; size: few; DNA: TGTGCCAGCAGCGGACCGGGACAGGGAGGTACTGAAGCTTTCTTT; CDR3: CASSGPGQGGTEAFF
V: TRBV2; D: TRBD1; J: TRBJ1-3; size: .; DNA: TGTGCCAGCAGCCTACAGGGGGGAGCTGGAAACACCATATATTTT; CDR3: CASSLQGGAGNTIYF
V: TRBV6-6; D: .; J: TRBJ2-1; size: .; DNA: TGTGCCAGCAGTGGAAGCGAATATCGCTACAATGAGCAGTTCTTC; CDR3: CASSGSEYRYNEQFF
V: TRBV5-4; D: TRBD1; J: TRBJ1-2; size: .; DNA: TGTGCCAGCAGCTGGGATCCGGACAGGGACGGGGGCTACACCTTC; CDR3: CASSWDPDRDGGYTF
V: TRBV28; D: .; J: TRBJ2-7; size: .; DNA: TGTGCCAGCAGTTTGACGGGTGACGAGCAGTACTTC; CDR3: CASSLTGDEQYF
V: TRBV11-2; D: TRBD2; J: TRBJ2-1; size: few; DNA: TGTGCCAGCAGCATCACTAGCGGGAGCTCCTACAATGAGCAGTTCTTC; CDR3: CASSITSGSSYNEQFF
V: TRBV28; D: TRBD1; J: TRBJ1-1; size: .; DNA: TGTGCCAGCAGTTCCGCAGGGGGGATGAACACTGAAGCTTTCTTT; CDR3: CASSSAGGMNTEAFF
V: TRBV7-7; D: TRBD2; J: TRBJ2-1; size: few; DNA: TGTGCCAGCAGCTTCGGACTAGCGGGATACAATGAGCAGTTCTTC; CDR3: CASSFGLAGYNEQFF
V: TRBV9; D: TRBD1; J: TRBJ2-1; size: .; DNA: TGTGCCAGCAGCGTATGGGACAGGGGACACAATGAGCAGTTCTTC; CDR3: CASSVWDRGHNEQFF
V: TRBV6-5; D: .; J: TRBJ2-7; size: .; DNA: TGTGCCAGCAGCTTACAGGAAGAGCAGTACTTC; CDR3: CASSLQEEQYF
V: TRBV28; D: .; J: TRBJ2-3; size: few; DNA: TGTGCCAGCAGTTCCCAGCGGAGAAGGACAGATACGCAGTATTTT; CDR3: CASSSQRRRTDTQYF
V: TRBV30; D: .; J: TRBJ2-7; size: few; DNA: TGTGCCTGGAGTGTCCAGGGCTACGAGCAGTACTTC; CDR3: CAWSVQGYEQYF
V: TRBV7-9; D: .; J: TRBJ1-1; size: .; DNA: TGTGCCAGCAGCTTATTTCTCAGTACTGAAGCTTTCTTT; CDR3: CASSLFLSTEAFF
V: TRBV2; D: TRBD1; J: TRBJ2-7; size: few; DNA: TGTGCCAGCAGTGACGGCAGGGGGATCTACGAGCAGTACTTC; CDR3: CASSDGRGIYEQYF
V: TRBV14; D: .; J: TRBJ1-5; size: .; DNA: TGTGCCAGCAGCCAAGATCCCTCCCAGCCCCAGCATTTT; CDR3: CASSQDPSQPQHF
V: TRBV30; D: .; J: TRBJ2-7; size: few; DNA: TGTGCCTCTAGCCTCCACTCCTACGAGCAGTACTTC; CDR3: CASSLHSYEQYF
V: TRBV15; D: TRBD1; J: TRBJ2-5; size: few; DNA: TGTGCCACCAGCACGATTTGGGGGACAGGGGCTCAAGAGACCCAGTACTTC; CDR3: CATSTIWGTGAQETQYF
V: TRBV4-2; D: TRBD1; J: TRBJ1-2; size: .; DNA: TGTGCCAGCAGCCAGCGAACCCCAGGGGGCGCGGACTATGGCTACACCTTC; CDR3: CASSQRTPGGADYGYTF
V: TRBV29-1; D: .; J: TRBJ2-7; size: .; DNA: TGCAGCGTTGTTACAGGGTCGTCCTACGAGCAGTACTTC; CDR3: CSVVTGSSYEQYF
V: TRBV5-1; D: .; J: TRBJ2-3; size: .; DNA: TGCGCCAGCAGGGAGATCAGCACAGATACGCAGTATTTT; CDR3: CASREISTDTQYF
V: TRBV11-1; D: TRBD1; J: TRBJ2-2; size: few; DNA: TGTGCCAGCATCGATCCTTCATGGACAGGGGAGGGCACCGGGGAGCTGTTTTTT; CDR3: CASIDPSWTGEGTGELFF